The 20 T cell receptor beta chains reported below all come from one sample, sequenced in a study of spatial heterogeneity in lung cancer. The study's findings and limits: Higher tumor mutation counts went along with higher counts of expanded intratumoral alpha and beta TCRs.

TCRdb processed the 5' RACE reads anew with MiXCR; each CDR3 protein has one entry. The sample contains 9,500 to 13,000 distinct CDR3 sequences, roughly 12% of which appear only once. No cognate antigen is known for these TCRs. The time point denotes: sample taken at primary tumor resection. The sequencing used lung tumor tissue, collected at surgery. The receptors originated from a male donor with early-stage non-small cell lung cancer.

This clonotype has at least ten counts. CDR3 sequence (DNA): TGCAGTGCTAGAGATCTTGCAGGGGGCGGCTATGAAGCTTTCTTT. This encodes CSARDLAGGGYEAFF. This rearrangement joins TRBV20-1 to TRBJ1-1; TRBD1 agrees at 8 bases. Losses at the gene ends were 0 bases for V and 7 bases for J; bases not matched to a gene: 10. The CDR3 is made up of 15 amino acids. Looked up from germline, CDR1 is DFQATT and CDR2 is SNEGSKA (reference sequence).

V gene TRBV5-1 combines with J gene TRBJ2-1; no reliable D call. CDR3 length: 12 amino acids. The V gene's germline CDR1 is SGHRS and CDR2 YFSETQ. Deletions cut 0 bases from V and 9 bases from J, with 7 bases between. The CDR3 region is CASSLVEAEQFF. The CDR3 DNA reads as TGCGCCAGCAGCTTGGTCGAGGCTGAGCAGTTCTTC.

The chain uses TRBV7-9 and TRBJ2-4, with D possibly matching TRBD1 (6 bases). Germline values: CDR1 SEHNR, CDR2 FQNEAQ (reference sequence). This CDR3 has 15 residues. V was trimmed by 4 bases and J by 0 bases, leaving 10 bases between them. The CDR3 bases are TGTGCCAGCAGCTCCACAGGGATAGCCAAAAACATTCAGTACTTC. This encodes CASSSTGIAKNIQYF.

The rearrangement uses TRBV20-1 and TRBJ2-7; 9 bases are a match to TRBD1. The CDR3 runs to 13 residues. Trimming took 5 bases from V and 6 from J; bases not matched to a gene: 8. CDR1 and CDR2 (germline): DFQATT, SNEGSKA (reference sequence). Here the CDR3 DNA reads TGCAGTGCTTATCCGGGACAGGGAGGCGAGCAGTACTTC. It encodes CSAYPGQGGEQYF.

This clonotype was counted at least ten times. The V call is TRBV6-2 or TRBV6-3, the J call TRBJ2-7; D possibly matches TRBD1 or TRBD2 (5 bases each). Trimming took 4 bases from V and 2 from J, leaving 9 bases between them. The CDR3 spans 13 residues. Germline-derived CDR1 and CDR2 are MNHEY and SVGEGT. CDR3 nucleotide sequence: TGTGCCAGCAGTTGGGACGTTACCTACGAGCAGTACTTC. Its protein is CASSWDVTYEQYF.

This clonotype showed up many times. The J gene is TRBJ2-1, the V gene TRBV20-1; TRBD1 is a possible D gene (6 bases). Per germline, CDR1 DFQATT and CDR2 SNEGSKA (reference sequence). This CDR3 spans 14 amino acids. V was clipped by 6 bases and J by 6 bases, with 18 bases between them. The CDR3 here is CSAQQAGAVNEQFF. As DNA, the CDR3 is TGCAGTGCCCAACAGGCAGGGGCTGTCAATGAGCAGTTCTTC.

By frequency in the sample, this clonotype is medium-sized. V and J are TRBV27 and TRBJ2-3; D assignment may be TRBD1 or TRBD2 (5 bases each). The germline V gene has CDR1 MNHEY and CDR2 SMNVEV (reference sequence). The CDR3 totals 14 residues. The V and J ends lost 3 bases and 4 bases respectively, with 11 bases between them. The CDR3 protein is CASSFPGAADTQYF. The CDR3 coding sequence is TGTGCCAGCAGTTTCCCCGGGGCCGCAGATACGCAGTATTTT.

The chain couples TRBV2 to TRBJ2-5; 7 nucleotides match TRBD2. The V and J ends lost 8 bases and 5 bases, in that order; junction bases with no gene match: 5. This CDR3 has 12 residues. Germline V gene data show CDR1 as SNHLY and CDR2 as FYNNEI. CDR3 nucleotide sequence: TGTGCCAGCGCTAGCGGAAGGGAGACCCAGTACTTC. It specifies CASASGRETQYF.

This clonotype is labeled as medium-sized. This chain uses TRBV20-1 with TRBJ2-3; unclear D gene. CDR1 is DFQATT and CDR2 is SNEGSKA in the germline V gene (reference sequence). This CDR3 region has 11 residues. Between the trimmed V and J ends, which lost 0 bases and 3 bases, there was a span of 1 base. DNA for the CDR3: TGCAGTGCTAGAGAGACAGATACGCAGTATTTT. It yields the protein CSARETDTQYF.

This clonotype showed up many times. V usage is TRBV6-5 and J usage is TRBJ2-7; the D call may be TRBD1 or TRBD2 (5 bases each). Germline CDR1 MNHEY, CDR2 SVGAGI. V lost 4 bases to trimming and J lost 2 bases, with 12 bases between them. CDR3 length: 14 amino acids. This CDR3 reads CASSSRDHTYEQYF. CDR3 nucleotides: TGTGCCAGCAGTTCCCGGGACCATACCTACGAGCAGTACTTC.

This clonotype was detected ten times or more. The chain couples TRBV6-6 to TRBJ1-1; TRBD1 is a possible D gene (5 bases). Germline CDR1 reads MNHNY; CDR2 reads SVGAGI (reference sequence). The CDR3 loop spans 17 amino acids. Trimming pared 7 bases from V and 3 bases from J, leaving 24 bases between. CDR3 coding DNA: TGTGCCAGCAACCCCGGTCGGGGCCTCACCAGGGACACTGAAGCTTTCTTT. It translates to CASNPGRGLTRDTEAFF.

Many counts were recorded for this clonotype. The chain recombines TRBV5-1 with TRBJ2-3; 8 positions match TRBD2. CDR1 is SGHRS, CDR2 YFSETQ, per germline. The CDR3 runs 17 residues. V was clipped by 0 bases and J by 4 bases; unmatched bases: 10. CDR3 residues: CASSLVPGGPVADTQYF. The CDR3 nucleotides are TGCGCCAGCAGCTTGGTACCGGGAGGGCCCGTGGCAGATACGCAGTATTTT. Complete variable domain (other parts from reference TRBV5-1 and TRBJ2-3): KAGVTQTPRYLIKTRGQQVTLSCSPISGHRSVSWYQQTPGQGLQFLFEYFSETQRNKGNFPGRFSGRQFSNSRSEMNVSTLELGDSALYLCASSLVPGGPVADTQYFGPGTRLTVL.

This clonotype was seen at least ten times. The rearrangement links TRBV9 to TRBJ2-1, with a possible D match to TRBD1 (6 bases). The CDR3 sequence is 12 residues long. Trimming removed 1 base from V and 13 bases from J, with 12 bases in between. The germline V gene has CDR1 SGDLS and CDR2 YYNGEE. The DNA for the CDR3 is TGTGCCAGCAGCGTACCCCACGGGACACAGTTCTTC. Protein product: CASSVPHGTQFF.

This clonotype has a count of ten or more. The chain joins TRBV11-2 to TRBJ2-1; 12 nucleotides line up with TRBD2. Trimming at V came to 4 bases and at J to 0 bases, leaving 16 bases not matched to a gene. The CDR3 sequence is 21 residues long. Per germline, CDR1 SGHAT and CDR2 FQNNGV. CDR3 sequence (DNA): TGTGCCAGCAGCTCCCAAATGACTAGCGGGAGCCACAGAAGCTCCTACAATGAGCAGTTCTTC. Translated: CASSSQMTSGSHRSSYNEQFF.

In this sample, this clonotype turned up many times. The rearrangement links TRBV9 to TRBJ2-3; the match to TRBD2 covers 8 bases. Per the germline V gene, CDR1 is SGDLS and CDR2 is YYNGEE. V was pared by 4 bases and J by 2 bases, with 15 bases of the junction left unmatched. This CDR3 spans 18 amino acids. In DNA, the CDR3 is TGTGCCAGCAGCATTAAACCCATAGCGGGACCCACCACAGATACGCAGTATTTT. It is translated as CASSIKPIAGPTTDTQYF.

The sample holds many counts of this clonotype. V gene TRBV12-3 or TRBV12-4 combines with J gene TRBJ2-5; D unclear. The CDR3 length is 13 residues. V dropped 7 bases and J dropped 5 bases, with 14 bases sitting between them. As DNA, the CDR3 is TGTGCCAGCACCTCGTTTGTGGAGGAGACCCAGTACTTC. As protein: CASTSFVEETQYF.

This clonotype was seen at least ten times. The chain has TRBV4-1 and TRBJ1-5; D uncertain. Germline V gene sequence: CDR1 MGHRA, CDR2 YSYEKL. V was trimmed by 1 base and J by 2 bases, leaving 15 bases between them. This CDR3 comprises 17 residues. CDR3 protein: CASSQVDSSGGNQPQHF. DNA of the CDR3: TGCGCCAGCAGCCAAGTCGACTCGTCGGGAGGCAATCAGCCCCAGCATTTT.

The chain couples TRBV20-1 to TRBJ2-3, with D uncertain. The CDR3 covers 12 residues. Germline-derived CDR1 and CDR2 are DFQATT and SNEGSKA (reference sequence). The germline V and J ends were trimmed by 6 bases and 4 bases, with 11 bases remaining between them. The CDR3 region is CSARLSADTQYF. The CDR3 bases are TGCAGTGCCCGATTGTCAGCAGATACGCAGTATTTT.

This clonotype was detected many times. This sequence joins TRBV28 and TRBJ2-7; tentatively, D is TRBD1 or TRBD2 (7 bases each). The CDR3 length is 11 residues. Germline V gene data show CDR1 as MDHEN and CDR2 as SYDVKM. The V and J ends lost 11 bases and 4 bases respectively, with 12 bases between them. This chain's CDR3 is CAAGDRYEQYF. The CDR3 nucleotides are TGTGCCGCGGGGGACAGATACGAGCAGTACTTC.

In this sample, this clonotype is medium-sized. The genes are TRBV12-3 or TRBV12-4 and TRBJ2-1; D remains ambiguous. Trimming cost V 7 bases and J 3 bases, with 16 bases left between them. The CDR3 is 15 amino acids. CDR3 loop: CASTLSGVLYNEQFF. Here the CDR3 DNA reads TGTGCCAGCACTCTGAGTGGGGTTCTCTACAATGAGCAGTTCTTC.